Following are 12 T cell receptor beta chains from one sample sequenced in a study of blood T cells in healthy people across ages. The authors ran a second PCR of about 6 to 11 cycles using a sample-barcoded 5' primer and a J-beta primer mix. TCRdb reanalysed the 5' RACE reads using MiXCR and keeps one entry per CDR3 protein. The table shows over 1,300,000 distinct CDR3 sequences, with around 59% occurring only once. Sequenced input: blood. These receptors originate from a man younger than 35 in good health.

The chain combines TRBV9 with TRBJ2-4; TRBD1 matches at 8 bases. The end of the DNA fits TRBJ2-7 better, so the J call may be wrong. The CDR3 length is 15 residues. The V gene's germline CDR1 is SGDLS and CDR2 YYNGEE. The CDR3 sequence: CASSPQDRASYEQYF. The CDR3 nucleotides are TGTGCCAGCAGCCCACAGGACAGGGCCTCCTACGAGCAGTACTTC.

The chain uses TRBV20-1 and TRBJ1-4; possibly TRBD1 for D (5 bases). The germline V gene has CDR1 DFQATT and CDR2 SNEGSKA (reference sequence). This CDR3 has 13 amino acids. The V end was cut by 5 bases, the J end by 5 bases, with 12 bases between. The CDR3 nucleotides read TGCAGTGCTCAAGACAGTAGGAATGAAAAACTGTTTTTT. It yields the protein CSAQDSRNEKLFF.

This clonotype came up a few times. The rearrangement uses TRBV4-1 and TRBJ2-3; 11 bases map to TRBD1. The CDR3 has 16 amino acids. CDR1 and CDR2 (germline): MGHRA, YSYEKL. The V segment lost 3 bases and the J segment 3 bases; nucleotides outside the gene matches: 5. The CDR3, as DNA: TGCGCCAGCAGCCAGGGGGGGACAGGGGGTACAGATACGCAGTATTTT. Its protein product is CASSQGGTGGTDTQYF.

This chain links TRBV10-3 with TRBJ1-5; D perhaps matches TRBD1 (5 bases). The CDR3 is 16 residues long. The V and J ends lost 6 bases and 7 bases respectively, with 22 bases between them. Per germline, CDR1 ENHRY and CDR2 SYGVKD. The CDR3 DNA reads as TGTGCCATCAGGGAGGGCGGCCGGGGGAGGAAACAGCCCCAGCATTTT. Protein sequence: CAIREGGRGRKQPQHF.

This sequence joins TRBV7-9 and TRBJ2-1; 8 bases are shared with TRBD2. Losses at the gene ends were 4 bases for V and 1 base for J; bases not matched to a gene: 6. The CDR3 is 16 residues long. Looked up from germline, CDR1 is SEHNR and CDR2 is FQNEAQ (reference sequence). The CDR3 DNA reads TGTGCCAGCAGCTCCCAGTCGGGAGGGTCCTACAATGAGCAGTTCTTC. Translated: CASSSQSGGSYNEQFF. The full variable domain, completed using reference TRBV7-9 and TRBJ2-1, is DTGVSQNPRHKITKRGQNVTFRCDPISEHNRLYWYRQTLGQGPEFLTYFQNEAQLEKSRLLSDRFSAERPKGSFSTLEIQRTEQGDSAMYLCASSSQSGGSYNEQFFGPGTRLTVL.

The rearrangement joins TRBV4-1 to TRBJ1-4; D is unresolved. The CDR3 loop spans 13 amino acids. Germline V CDR1 and CDR2: MGHRA, YSYEKL. V was trimmed by 3 bases and J by 7 bases, leaving 9 bases between them. This CDR3 reads CASSHGPGEKLFF. DNA for the CDR3: TGCGCCAGCAGCCACGGGCCGGGTGAAAAACTGTTTTTT.

The chain carries TRBV5-6 and TRBJ2-3; 7 bases align to TRBD2. Germline CDR1 and CDR2: SGHDT and YYEEEE. V was clipped by 0 bases and J by 3 bases; unmatched bases: 4. This CDR3 spans 15 amino acids. The CDR3 loop reads CASSLEGTTTDTQYF. CDR3 in DNA: TGTGCCAGCAGCTTGGAGGGGACTACAACAGATACGCAGTATTTT.

This clonotype turned up a few times. The chain links TRBV29-1 to TRBJ2-5, with D possibly TRBD2 on 5 matching bases. Germline CDR1 and CDR2: SQVTM and ANQGSEA. This CDR3 has 13 residues. V gave up 7 bases and J gave up 5 bases, with 17 bases separating them. The CDR3 spells CSARGLLVETQYF. CDR3 nucleotides: TGCAGCGCAAGAGGACTTCTAGTGGAGACCCAGTACTTC.

The chain has TRBV7-9 and TRBJ2-2; TRBD2 matches at 7 bases. The CDR3 totals 16 residues. Germline V gene sequence: CDR1 SEHNR, CDR2 FQNEAQ (reference sequence). V trimming: 7 bases; J trimming: 3 bases; junction bases outside the gene matches: 11. CDR3 coding DNA: TGTGCCAGCATTGCAGTCGGGGACTATTACACCGGGGAGCTGTTTTTT. This sequence encodes CASIAVGDYYTGELFF.

The chain recombines TRBV27 with TRBJ2-4; D gene uncertain. Trimming took 6 bases from V and 1 from J, leaving 13 bases between them. CDR1 and CDR2 (germline): MNHEY, SMNVEV (reference sequence). CDR3 length: 15 residues. Here the CDR3 DNA reads TGTGCCAGCAGCTGGGCGGCAAACGCCAAAAACATTCAGTACTTC. Its protein is CASSWAANAKNIQYF.

The gene calls are TRBV11-2 and TRBJ2-7; 9 nucleotides match TRBD1. V lost 6 bases to trimming and J lost 1 base; unmatched junction nucleotides: 7. Germline CDR1 is SGHAT and CDR2 is FQNNGV. The CDR3 length is 15 residues. The CDR3 loop reads CASRLAGTGSYEQYF. CDR3 sequence (DNA): TGTGCCAGCAGACTTGCCGGGACAGGGTCCTACGAGCAGTACTTC.

The rearrangement links TRBV9 to TRBJ1-2; D unresolved. V was cut by 0 bases and J by 7 bases, with 7 bases left in between. Germline V gene sequence: CDR1 SGDLS, CDR2 YYNGEE. This CDR3 contains 12 residues. The CDR3 DNA follows: TGTGCCAGCAGCGTAGCTGGGGTTGGCTACACCTTC. This encodes CASSVAGVGYTF. The full variable domain, in which reference TRBV9 and TRBJ1-2 provide the parts outside the CDR3, is DSGVTQTPKHLITATGQRVTLRCSPRSGDLSVYWYQQSLDQGLQFLIQYYNGEERAKGNILERFSAQQFPDLHSELNLSSLELGDSALYFCASSVAGVGYTFGSGTRLTVV.